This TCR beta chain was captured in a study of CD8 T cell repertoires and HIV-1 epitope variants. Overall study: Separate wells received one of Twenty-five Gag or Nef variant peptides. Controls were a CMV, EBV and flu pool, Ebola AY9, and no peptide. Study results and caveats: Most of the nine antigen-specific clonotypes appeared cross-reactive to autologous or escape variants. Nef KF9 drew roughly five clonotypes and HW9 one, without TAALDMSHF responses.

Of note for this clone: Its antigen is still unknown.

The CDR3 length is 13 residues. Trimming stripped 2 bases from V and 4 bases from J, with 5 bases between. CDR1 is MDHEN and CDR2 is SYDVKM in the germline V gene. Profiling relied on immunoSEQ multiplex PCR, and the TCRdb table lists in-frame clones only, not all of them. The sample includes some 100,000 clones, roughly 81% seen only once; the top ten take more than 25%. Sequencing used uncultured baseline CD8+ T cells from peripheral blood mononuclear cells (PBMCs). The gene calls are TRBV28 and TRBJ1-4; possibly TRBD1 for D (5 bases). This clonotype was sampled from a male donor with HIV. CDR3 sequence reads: CASSLGGNEKLFF. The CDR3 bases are TGTGCCAGCAGTTTAGGGGGTAATGAAAAACTGTTTTTT.